This TCR beta chain was found in a study of T and B cells in COVID-19 patients. Notes on the study in general: Sorted SARS-CoV-2-responsive or tetramer+ T cells and CD4+, regulatory and CD8+ subsets were not yet sequenced. Patients with COVID-19 reportedly showed strongly skewed T cell receptor beta variable and joining gene usage. At recovery TRB diversity and richness exceeded healthy donors, after highly clonal active COVID-19 repertoires.

Each TRB amplification used roughly 220-550 ng of genomic DNA from blood. Germline CDR1 is MNHEY and CDR2 is SVGAGI. The length of the CDR3 is 14 residues. Trimming at V came to 5 bases and at J to 6 bases, leaving 5 bases not matched to a gene. TRB rearrangements were amplified by multiplex PCR with BIOMED2 TRB-A/B primers. A single record per CDR3 protein comes from TCRdb applying MiXCR to the multiplex PCR reads. The profile shows under 7,000 distinct CDR3 sequences, around 30% of them singletons. In its sample, this clonotype was seen a few times. The antigen is undetermined. The source of this sequence is a human donor with active COVID-19. V and J are TRBV6-5 and TRBJ2-3; 10 bases line up with TRBD2. Input material: blood. In nucleotides, the CDR3 is TGTGCCAGCAGTCAACCGGGACTAGCGGATACGCAGTATTTT. This codes for CASSQPGLADTQYF.